This T cell receptor (beta chain) was sequenced for a study of response to subunit inactivated influenza vaccine. Findings and caveats of the study: After each seasonal influenza vaccination, few new T cells are recruited, the authors suggested.

TCRdb fed the RT-PCR reads into MiXCR, producing one record per CDR3 protein. This sample has just under 550,000 distinct CDR3 sequences; roughly a quarter occur once, and the top ten carry 2.5% to 3.5%. The CDR3 spans 17 residues. Trimming cost V 1 base and J 0 bases; bases outside gene matches: 8. Germline CDR1 SGHRS, CDR2 YFSETQ. On this clonotype itself: The target antigen is unknown.

These data were also reused for a study on T cells expressing NK-cell markers. As that report states: The authors made TCR beta cDNA libraries by 5'RACE template switching. This switching added a universal primer site and UMIs. Sequencing covered eight donors, seven HCMV-seropositive and one seronegative. As a fraction of CD8+ T cells, dominant NKG2C+ clonotypes reached about 1.0-8% in six or seven donors. Expanded clones of NKG2C+ T cells had an unclear HCMV specificity.

The sequencing here drew on CD4+ T cells sorted from PBMCs, taken 11 to 12 days after vaccination. The receptor was isolated from a man between 45 and 60 years old who received an inactivated influenza vaccine. The chain links TRBV5-1 to TRBJ1-1; 8 bases align to TRBD1. The CDR3 DNA follows: TGCGCCAGCAGCTTGCCAGGGGGCTCTTTAATGAACACTGAAGCTTTCTTT. This gives the protein CASSLPGGSLMNTEAFF.